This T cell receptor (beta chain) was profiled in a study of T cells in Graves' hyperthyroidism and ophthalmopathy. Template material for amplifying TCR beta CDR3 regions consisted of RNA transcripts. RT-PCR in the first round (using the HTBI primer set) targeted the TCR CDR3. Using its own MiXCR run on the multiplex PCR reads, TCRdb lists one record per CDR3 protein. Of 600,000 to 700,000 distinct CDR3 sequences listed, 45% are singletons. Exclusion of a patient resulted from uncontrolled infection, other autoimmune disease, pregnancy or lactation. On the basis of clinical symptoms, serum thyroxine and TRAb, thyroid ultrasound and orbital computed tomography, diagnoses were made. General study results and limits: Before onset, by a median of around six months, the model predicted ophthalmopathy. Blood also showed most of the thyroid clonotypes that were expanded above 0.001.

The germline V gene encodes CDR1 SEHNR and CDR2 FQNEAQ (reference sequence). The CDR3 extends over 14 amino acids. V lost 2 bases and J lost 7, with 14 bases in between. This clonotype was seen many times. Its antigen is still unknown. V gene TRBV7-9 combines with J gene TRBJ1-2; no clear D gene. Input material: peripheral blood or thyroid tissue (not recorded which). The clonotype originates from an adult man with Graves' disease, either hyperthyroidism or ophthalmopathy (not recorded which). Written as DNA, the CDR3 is TGTGCCAGCAGCTTACCGGTGCTTGATAGTGGCTACACCTTC. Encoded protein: CASSLPVLDSGYTF.